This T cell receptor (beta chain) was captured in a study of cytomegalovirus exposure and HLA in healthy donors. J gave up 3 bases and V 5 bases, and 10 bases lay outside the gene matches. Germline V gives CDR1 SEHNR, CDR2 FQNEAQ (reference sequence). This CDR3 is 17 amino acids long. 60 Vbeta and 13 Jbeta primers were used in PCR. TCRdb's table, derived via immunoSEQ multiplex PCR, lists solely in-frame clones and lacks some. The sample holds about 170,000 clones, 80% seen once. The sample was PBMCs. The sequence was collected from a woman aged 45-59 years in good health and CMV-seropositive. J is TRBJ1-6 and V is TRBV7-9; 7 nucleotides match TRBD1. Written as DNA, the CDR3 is TGTGCCAGCAGCCCGGGACAGAACTCTCGCTATAATTCACCCCTCCACTTT. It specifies CASSPGQNSRYNSPLHF.